This T cell receptor (beta chain) was identified during a study of shared clonotypes between healthy human individuals. The assay was immunoSEQ multiplex PCR, and TCRdb's table has in-frame clones only and misses some. Here the sample spans around 2.5 million clones, approximately 94% being singletons. The germline gives CDR1 LNHDA, CDR2 SQIVND (reference sequence). Trimming pared 3 bases from V and 8 bases from J, leaving 12 bases between. This CDR3 is built from 13 residues. This sequence joins TRBV19 and TRBJ2-3; TRBD2 might be the D (5 bases). The clonotype comes from a man younger than 35 in good health. Some clones in this sample may be carry-over from other donors' samples. Sequences were obtained from naive CD4+ T cells from PBMCs. Stated subset: CD45RA+ positively selected. CDR3 DNA sequence: TGTGCCAGTAGTATGGACCCCGGAGGTACGCAGTATTTT. As protein: CASSMDPGGTQYF. The full variable domain, with the rest looked up from reference TRBV19 and TRBJ2-3, is DGGITQSPKYLFRKEGQNVTLSCEQNLNHDAMYWYRQDPGQGLRLIYYSQIVNDFQKGDIAEGYSVSREKKESFPLTVTSAQKNPTAFYLCASSMDPGGTQYFGPGTRLTVL.